The source of this TCR beta chain is a study of shared clonotypes between healthy human individuals. Whole-study context: CD4 naive cells filled three plates per donor, CD4 memory three, CD8 naive two and CD8 memory one.

Investigators divided CD4+ cells into CD45RA+ naive and CD45RA-negative memory subsets. TCRdb's copy holds only in-frame clones and misses some; the assay was immunoSEQ multiplex PCR. The sample shows roughly 2.5 million clones, around 94% of them seen only once. This clone was found once. V was cut by 1 base and J by 9 bases, with 16 bases left in between. The CDR3 is made up of 15 amino acids. Germline assignment: CDR1 SGHAT and CDR2 FQNNGV. The receptor comes from a man younger than 35 in good health. The sequenced material came from naive CD4+ T cells sorted from blood. Indicated subset: CD45RA+ positively selected. The chain carries TRBV11-2 and TRBJ2-1; D may be TRBD1 (5 bases). The CDR3 loop reads CASSLGAQVHGEQFF. The CDR3 region has the DNA TGTGCCAGCAGCTTAGGGGCACAGGTACATGGTGAGCAGTTCTTC.